Below, 14 T cell receptor beta chains from the same sample are listed, as sequenced in a study of T cells after yellow fever vaccination. One entry per CDR3 protein, called by TCRdb with MiXCR from the 5' RACE reads. The table includes a few hundred thousand distinct CDR3 sequences, about 8.3% detected once. The sequences come from PBMCs, collected roughly 47 days after the first yellow fever vaccination. These receptors all come from a man between 18 and 35 years old who received the YFV17D yellow fever vaccine.

This clonotype was picked up many times. CDR3 amino acids: CSVVTETQEKLFF. In nucleotides, the CDR3 is TGCAGCGTTGTGACGGAGACCCAGGAAAAACTGTTTTTT. The chain employs TRBV29-1 and TRBJ1-4, with D hard to call. Trimming took 4 bases from V and 8 from J, leaving 14 bases between them. The CDR3 is 13 amino acids. Germline CDR1 SQVTM, CDR2 ANQGSEA.

This clonotype was recorded at least ten times. This chain uses TRBV27 with TRBJ1-1; TRBD1 might be the D (5 bases). This CDR3 contains 15 residues. Germline CDR1 is MNHEY and CDR2 is SMNVEV (reference sequence). V dropped 5 bases and J dropped 4 bases, with 17 bases sitting between them. The CDR3: CASSPQGEGPTEAFF. The CDR3 bases are TGTGCCAGCAGTCCCCAAGGGGAGGGGCCCACTGAAGCTTTCTTT.

This clonotype was seen only a few times. The CDR3 is CASSLVDGTDTQYF. The CDR3 DNA reads as TGTGCCAGCAGCTTAGTCGACGGCACAGATACGCAGTATTTT. J is TRBJ2-3 and V is TRBV11-2, with D uncertain. The CDR3 extends over 14 amino acids. The germline CDR1 and CDR2 sequences are SGHAT and FQNNGV. Trimming took off 1 base at V and 1 base at J, with 6 bases between the two ends. Variable domain in full (rest from reference TRBV11-2 and TRBJ2-3): EAGVAQSPRYKIIEKRQSVAFWCNPISGHATLYWYQQILGQGPKLLIQFQNNGVVDDSQLPKDRFSAERLKGVDSTLKIQPAKLEDSAVYLCASSLVDGTDTQYFGPGTRLTVL.

V gene TRBV9 combines with J gene TRBJ2-5; TRBD2 agrees at 7 bases. This CDR3 is 14 amino acids long. Germline CDR1 is SGDLS and CDR2 is YYNGEE. The junction had 3 bases not matched to a gene; V was cut back by 0 bases and J by 4 bases. The CDR3 here is CASSVGTRRETQYF. CDR3 DNA: TGTGCCAGCAGCGTAGGGACTAGGCGAGAGACCCAGTACTTC.

A few counts support this clonotype. The chain recombines TRBV10-3 with TRBJ2-7, with 7 nucleotides matching TRBD1. The CDR3 spans 14 residues. After removal of 8 bases from V and 7 bases from J, the junction contained 14 bases not matched to a gene. Looked up from germline, CDR1 is ENHRY and CDR2 is SYGVKD. The CDR3 region is CAIGPGQTTGEQYF. The CDR3 nucleotides read TGTGCCATCGGGCCGGGACAGACCACGGGGGAGCAGTACTTC.

V is TRBV27 and J is TRBJ2-2; TRBD2 matches 8 bases. The germline gives CDR1 MNHEY, CDR2 SMNVEV (reference sequence). The CDR3 is 22 amino acids. The V gene end was trimmed by 0 bases and the J gene end by 3 bases; junction bases not matched to a gene: 21. CDR3 in amino acids: CASSLSRPNHWAGGRDTGELFF. The CDR3 region has the DNA TGTGCCAGCAGTTTATCGAGACCCAATCACTGGGCGGGGGGTCGGGACACCGGGGAGCTGTTTTTT.

This clonotype was recorded a few times. The chain joins TRBV6-2 or TRBV6-3 to TRBJ2-1, with TRBD2 as a possible D gene (6 bases). Between the trimmed V and J ends, which lost 7 bases and 6 bases, there was a span of 13 bases. The V gene's germline CDR1 is MNHEY and CDR2 SVGEGT. The CDR3 sequence is 13 residues long. The CDR3 DNA sequence: TGTGCCAGCAACCGAGGACTATTCAATGAGCAGTTCTTC. It encodes CASNRGLFNEQFF.

Only a few counts were recorded for this clonotype. The chain couples TRBV12-3 or TRBV12-4 to TRBJ2-5; TRBD1 is a possible D gene (6 bases). The CDR3 runs to 14 residues. Trimming removed 5 bases at V and 1 base at J, with 11 bases between. CDR3: CASSAQGAQETQYF. CDR3 bases: TGTGCCAGCAGTGCACAGGGTGCCCAAGAGACCCAGTACTTC.

The genes are TRBV5-4 and TRBJ2-3; 7 bases are a match to TRBD2. Per the germline V gene, CDR1 is SGHNT and CDR2 is YYREEE (reference sequence). The CDR3 is made up of 16 amino acids. The V segment lost 1 base and the J segment 2 bases; nucleotides outside the gene matches: 7. The DNA for the CDR3 is TGTGCCAGCAGCTTGCGAGCGGGGAGTGACACAGATACGCAGTATTTT. It yields the protein CASSLRAGSDTDTQYF.

V is TRBV10-3 and J is TRBJ1-6; tentative D call: TRBD1 (5 bases). CDR1 and CDR2 from the germline V gene are ENHRY and SYGVKD. The CDR3 runs 15 residues. V lost 10 bases, J lost 5 bases, and 18 bases lay in between. The CDR3 region has the DNA TGTGCCACCAGCTACAGGAGAGCTGATAATTCACCCCTCCACTTT. As protein: CATSYRRADNSPLHF.

The chain employs TRBV24-1 and TRBJ2-3; no definite D call. Germline loops: CDR1 KGHDR, CDR2 SFDVKD. V was shortened by 5 bases and J by 6 bases, with 8 bases between the two germline ends. This CDR3 is built from 12 residues. CDR3 loop: CATSGVPDTQYF. The CDR3 bases are TGTGCCACCAGTGGGGTTCCCGATACGCAGTATTTT.

This clonotype was picked up a small number of times. The rearrangement links TRBV20-1 to TRBJ2-5, with TRBD2 matching 9 bases. Germline CDR1 is DFQATT and CDR2 is SNEGSKA (reference sequence). The junction had 8 bases not matched to a gene; V was cut back by 8 bases and J by 4 bases. CDR3 length equals 13 residues. Here the CDR3 reads CSKVSGGLETQYF. CDR3 bases: TGCAGTAAAGTTAGCGGGGGTTTAGAGACCCAGTACTTC.

V and J are TRBV5-1 and TRBJ2-5; no clear D gene. The CDR3 is made up of 15 amino acids. The germline gives CDR1 SGHRS, CDR2 YFSETQ. V was trimmed by 4 bases and J by 5 bases, leaving 18 bases between them. The CDR3 is CASSLTFGPGETQYF. The CDR3 nucleotides are TGCGCCAGCAGCCTTACCTTCGGGCCCGGGGAGACCCAGTACTTC.

V usage is TRBV6-5 and J usage is TRBJ1-5; perhaps TRBD1 as D (6 bases). Germline CDR1 reads MNHEY; CDR2 reads SVGAGI. Trimming left V 0 bases short and J 7 bases short, with 16 bases between. CDR3 size: 16 residues. CDR3 bases: TGTGCCAGCAGTTACTCGAAGGGGGGGGGCGGCCAGCCCCAGCATTTT. Translated, it gives CASSYSKGGGGQPQHF.